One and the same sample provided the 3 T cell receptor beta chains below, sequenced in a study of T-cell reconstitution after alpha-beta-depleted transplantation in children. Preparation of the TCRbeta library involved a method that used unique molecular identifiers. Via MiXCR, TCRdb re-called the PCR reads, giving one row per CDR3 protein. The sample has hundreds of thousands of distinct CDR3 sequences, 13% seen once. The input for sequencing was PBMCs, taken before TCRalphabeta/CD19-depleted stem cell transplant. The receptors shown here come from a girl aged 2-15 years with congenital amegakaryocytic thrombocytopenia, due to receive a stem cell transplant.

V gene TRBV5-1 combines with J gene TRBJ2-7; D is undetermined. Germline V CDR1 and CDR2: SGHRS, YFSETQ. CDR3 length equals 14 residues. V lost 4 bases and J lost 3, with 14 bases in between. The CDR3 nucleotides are TGCGCCAGCAGCCGCTCTCCCGGAAGCTACGAGCAGTACTTC. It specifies CASSRSPGSYEQYF.

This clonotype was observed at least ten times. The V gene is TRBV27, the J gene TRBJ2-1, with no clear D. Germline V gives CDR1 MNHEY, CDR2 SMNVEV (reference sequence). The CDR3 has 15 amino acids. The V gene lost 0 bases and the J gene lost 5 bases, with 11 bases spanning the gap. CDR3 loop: CASSLSHGENNEQFF. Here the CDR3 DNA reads TGTGCCAGCAGTTTATCGCACGGAGAAAACAATGAGCAGTTCTTC.

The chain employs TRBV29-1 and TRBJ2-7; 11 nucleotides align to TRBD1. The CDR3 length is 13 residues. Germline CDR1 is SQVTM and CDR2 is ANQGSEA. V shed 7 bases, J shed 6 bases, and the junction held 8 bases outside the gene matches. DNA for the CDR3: TGCAGCGCATCACTGGGACAGGGGGGCGAGCAGTACTTC. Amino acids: CSASLGQGGEQYF.